One and the same sample provided the 27 T cell receptor beta chains below, sequenced in a study of vaccination and CD4 T cells after COVID-19. No antigen has been identified for these receptors. The sample's treatment: roughly 11-day PBMC culture with coronavirus spike peptide pools or control peptides (ViraFEST assay). CD4+ T cells that had been cultured provided DNA sequenced with the Oncomine TCR Beta short-read assay. TCRdb reprocessed the PCR reads with MiXCR, giving one entry per CDR3 protein. Found here are about 14,000 distinct CDR3 sequences, under 75% of them singletons; the top ten hold around 6.2%. Sequenced input: CD4+ T cells from blood, cultured in vitro. The receptors were sampled from a human donor who had recovered from COVID-19.

This clonotype was seen more than once but under ten times. The V call is TRBV4-1, the J call TRBJ2-1; D may be TRBD2 (6 bases). The CDR3 totals 15 residues. V shed 0 bases and J shed 10 bases, with 16 bases lying between them. Germline CDR1 is MGHRA and CDR2 is YSYEKL. The CDR3 nucleotides are TGCGCCAGCAGCCAAGAGGTAGCGGAGCTACTGGAGCAGTTCTTC. Residues: CASSQEVAELLEQFF.

The chain joins TRBV2 to TRBJ1-2, with TRBD1 as a possible D gene (6 bases). This CDR3 has 16 residues. Germline CDR1 and CDR2: SNHLY and FYNNEI. V lost 6 bases and J lost 3, with 20 bases in between. Written as DNA, the CDR3 is TGTGCCAGCAGCCAGGGGACGGTCGGGGGACACTATGGCTACACCTTC. Its translation: CASSQGTVGGHYGYTF.

The chain employs TRBV10-3 and TRBJ1-5; 8 bases are shared with TRBD1. V shed 2 bases, J shed 9 bases, and the junction held 9 bases outside the gene matches. Germline V CDR1 and CDR2: ENHRY, SYGVKD. The CDR3 is 15 residues long. In DNA, the CDR3 is TGTGCCATCAGTGAGCAAGGACAGGGCGTGGGGCCCCAGCATTTT. Translated, it gives CAISEQGQGVGPQHF.

V gene TRBV27 combines with J gene TRBJ2-7; 12 nucleotides agree with TRBD1. This CDR3 has 19 amino acids. With V trimmed by 2 bases and J by 2 bases, 13 bases remained unmatched. Per the germline V gene, CDR1 is MNHEY and CDR2 is SMNVEV (reference sequence). The CDR3 reads CASSLRPGTGGGLTYEQYF. The CDR3 DNA is TGTGCCAGCAGTTTAAGGCCGGGGACAGGGGGCGGCTTGACCTACGAGCAGTACTTC.

This clonotype was seen a single time. The genes are TRBV30 and TRBJ1-1; 7 bases match TRBD1. The CDR3 covers 14 residues. Germline CDR1 reads GTSNPN; CDR2 reads SVGIG (reference sequence). Losses at the gene ends were 3 bases for V and 7 bases for J; bases not matched to a gene: 11. The CDR3 DNA is TGTGCCTGGAGGGAAAGACAGGGACCTCTTGAAGCTTTCTTT. Encoded protein: CAWRERQGPLEAFF.

This sequence joins TRBV10-3 and TRBJ1-1; perhaps TRBD1 as D (6 bases). This CDR3 is built from 13 residues. The V gene lost 8 bases and the J gene lost 3 bases, with 13 bases spanning the gap. Germline CDR1 is ENHRY and CDR2 is SYGVKD. The CDR3 region is CAIQAGEHTEAFF. In DNA form, the CDR3 reads TGTGCCATCCAGGCAGGGGAGCACACTGAAGCTTTCTTT.

On this clonotype: Its ends do not fully match the called genes, so a read error is possible. The V and J genes are TRBV19 and TRBJ2-4, with unresolved D. The CDR3 contains 13 residues. The germline V gene encodes CDR1 LNHDA and CDR2 SQIVND (reference sequence). The CDR3 loop is CASSISSLNTQYF. In DNA form, the CDR3 reads TGTGCCAGTAGTATCTCCAGCTTAAACACTCAGTACTTC.

This rearrangement joins TRBV19 to TRBJ1-1, with D possibly matching TRBD1 (5 bases). The germline V and J ends were trimmed by 3 bases and 9 bases, with 11 bases remaining between them. Per germline, CDR1 LNHDA and CDR2 SQIVND (reference sequence). The CDR3 sequence is 12 residues long. CDR3 residues: CASSMDQGKAFF. The CDR3 DNA follows: TGTGCCAGTAGTATGGACCAGGGTAAAGCTTTCTTT.

This chain joins TRBV19 and TRBJ1-5; D is ambiguous. CDR3 size: 14 residues. Germline V gene sequence: CDR1 LNHDA, CDR2 SQIVND (reference sequence). V was cut by 6 bases and J by 0 bases, with 9 bases left in between. CDR3 residues: CASSAPVSNQPQHF. DNA for the CDR3: TGTGCCAGTAGCGCCCCAGTTAGCAATCAGCCCCAGCATTTT.

This chain joins TRBV7-6 and TRBJ2-6; TRBD2 is a possible D gene (5 bases). V was shortened by 3 bases and J by 4 bases, with 10 bases between the two germline ends. The CDR3 length is 15 residues. CDR1 and CDR2 from the germline V gene are SGHVS and FNYEAQ. In DNA, the CDR3 is TGTGCCAGCAGCTTCCAAGCGGCCGGGGCCAACGTCCTGACTTTC. Translation gives CASSFQAAGANVLTF.

The genes are TRBV11-2 and TRBJ2-6, with D unclear. CDR1 SGHAT and CDR2 FQNNGV come from the germline V gene. There are 13 residues in the CDR3. The germline V and J ends were trimmed by 1 base and 6 bases, with 4 bases remaining between them. CDR3 nucleotide sequence: TGTGCCAGCAGCTTAGGGCAGGCCAACGTCCTGACTTTC. Its protein product is CASSLGQANVLTF.

To note about this clonotype: Because the CDR3's place on the DNA is in doubt, the DNA is left out and the CDR3 is given as listed by TCRdb. The CDR3 spells CASTNQTSMYLCASQDSNQPQHF. The chain couples TRBV7-3 to TRBJ1-5; the D call in the table, TRBD1, was not verified against the DNA. The CDR3 spans 23 amino acids, including both terminal residues. CDR1 and CDR2 (germline): SGHTA, FQGTGA.

The rearrangement joins TRBV5-8 to TRBJ2-7; TRBD1 is a possible D gene (6 bases). Trimming left V 6 bases short and J 1 base short, with 11 bases between. CDR3 length: 13 residues. From germline, CDR1 is SGHTS and CDR2 YDEGEE. The CDR3 spells CASTRDTSYEQYF. The CDR3 DNA reads as TGTGCCAGCACCCGGGACACGTCCTACGAGCAGTACTTC.

This clonotype was recorded once. The chain joins TRBV30 to TRBJ2-5, with unresolved D. The V gene lost 2 bases and the J gene lost 5 bases, with 6 bases spanning the gap. The V gene's germline CDR1 is GTSNPN and CDR2 SVGIG (reference sequence). CDR3 length: 11 amino acids. DNA for the CDR3: TGTGCCTGGAGTTATTTGGAGACCCAGTACTTC. It translates to CAWSYLETQYF.

This chain connects TRBV7-2 to TRBJ2-3; 10 bases agree with TRBD2. This CDR3 region has 16 residues. Germline loops: CDR1 SGHTA, CDR2 FQGNSA. The ends lost 3 bases at V and 4 bases at J; junction bases unmatched: 7. For the CDR3, the DNA is TGTGCCAGCAGCTTGGTTTCAGGGACTAGCGCAGATACGCAGTATTTT. Translated, it gives CASSLVSGTSADTQYF.

This chain uses TRBV29-1 with TRBJ1-1, with 7 bases that match TRBD1. J lost 11 bases, V lost 7 bases, and 10 bases had no gene match. The CDR3 length is 11 residues. Germline-derived CDR1 and CDR2 are SQVTM and ANQGSEA. The CDR3 DNA reads as TGCAGCGCCCTGGACAGGTTTCTGGCTTTCTTT. Translating gives CSALDRFLAFF. Complete variable domain (other parts from reference TRBV29-1 and TRBJ1-1): SAVISQKPSRDICQRGTSLTIQCQVDSQVTMMFWYRQQPGQSLTLIATANQGSEATYESGFVIDKFPISRPNLTFSTLTVSNMSPEDSSIYLCSALDRFLAFFGQGTRLTVV.

This clonotype was counted a single time. The chain combines TRBV20-1 with TRBJ2-3; D is possibly TRBD2 (5 bases). V was clipped by 5 bases and J by 3 bases, with 12 bases between them. The CDR3 sequence is 13 residues long. The germline gives CDR1 DFQATT, CDR2 SNEGSKA (reference sequence). The CDR3 here is CSAPWTGTDTQYF. The CDR3 DNA is TGCAGTGCTCCATGGACGGGGACAGATACGCAGTATTTT.

This clonotype turned up a few times. The gene calls are TRBV7-8 and TRBJ1-4, with D maybe TRBD1 (6 bases). The CDR3 contains 14 residues. V was clipped by 5 bases and J by 10 bases, with 17 bases between them. Germline assignment: CDR1 SGHVS and CDR2 FQNEAQ. The CDR3 sequence: CASSPTGTRGKLFF. The CDR3 nucleotides are TGTGCCAGCAGCCCTACAGGGACGAGGGGAAAACTGTTTTTT. Full variable domain (missing parts from reference TRBV7-8 and TRBJ1-4): GAGVSQSPRYKVAKRGQDVALRCDPISGHVSLFWYQQALGQGPEFLTYFQNEAQLDKSGLPSDRFFAERPEGSVSTLKIQRTQQEDSAVYLCASSPTGTRGKLFFGSGTQLSVL.

The chain joins TRBV6-1 to TRBJ2-3; 7 bases align to TRBD2. The CDR3 has 15 amino acids. V dropped 5 bases and J dropped 6; count of bases not matched to a gene: 11. Per germline, CDR1 MNHNS and CDR2 SASEGT. CDR3 loop: CASSPLGGSSDTQYF. In DNA form, the CDR3 reads TGTGCCAGCAGTCCACTCGGCGGGAGTAGCGATACGCAGTATTTT.

V usage is TRBV20-1 and J usage is TRBJ2-7; 14 bases are a match to TRBD2. CDR3 length equals 17 residues. After removal of 5 bases from V and 3 bases from J, the junction contained 12 bases not matched to a gene. From germline, CDR1 is DFQATT and CDR2 SNEGSKA (reference sequence). The CDR3 is CSAVDPGTSGGNYEQYF. CDR3 DNA: TGCAGTGCTGTCGATCCCGGGACTAGCGGGGGAAACTACGAGCAGTACTTC.

The rearrangement joins TRBV7-9 to TRBJ1-2, with no clear D. V was clipped by 5 bases and J by 8 bases, with 15 bases between them. Per germline, CDR1 SEHNR and CDR2 FQNEAQ (reference sequence). The CDR3 has 13 residues. The CDR3 loop is CASSGIRHGGYTF. CDR3 DNA: TGTGCCAGCAGCGGGATTAGACACGGAGGCTACACCTTC. Based on the CDR3 plus reference TRBV7-9 and TRBJ1-2, the full variable domain is DTGVSQNPRHKITKRGQNVTFRCDPISEHNRLYWYRQTLGQGPEFLTYFQNEAQLEKSRLLSDRFSAERPKGSFSTLEIQRTEQGDSAMYLCASSGIRHGGYTFGSGTRLTVV.

The genes are TRBV10-2 and TRBJ2-1, with 11 bases matching TRBD2. Germline CDR1 is WSHSY and CDR2 is SAAADI. V gave up 0 bases and J gave up 1 base; unmatched junction bases: 5. The CDR3 sequence is 18 residues long. CDR3 DNA: TGCGCCAGCAGTGAGTCCACTAGCGGGAGTCGGTCCTACAATGAGCAGTTCTTC. It translates to CASSESTSGSRSYNEQFF.

This sequence joins TRBV20-1 and TRBJ1-4; perhaps TRBD1 as D (6 bases). Germline loops: CDR1 DFQATT, CDR2 SNEGSKA (reference sequence). Trimming took off 0 bases at V and 0 bases at J, with 8 bases between the two ends. This CDR3 is 15 amino acids long. CDR3 in DNA: TGCAGTGCTAGAGACCCAGGGGCAACTAATGAAAAACTGTTTTTT. It encodes CSARDPGATNEKLFF.

The table lists this clonotype with a few counts. The V and J genes are TRBV18 and TRBJ2-5; D may be TRBD2 (6 bases). This CDR3 comprises 15 residues. Germline CDR1 reads KGHSH; CDR2 reads LQKENI. V lost 3 bases to trimming and J lost 7 bases, with 18 bases between them. The CDR3 loop reads CASSPTVGGLGTQYF. The CDR3 DNA reads as TGTGCCAGCTCACCGACGGTTGGAGGGTTGGGGACCCAGTACTTC.

J is TRBJ2-1 and V is TRBV7-2, with D perhaps matching TRBD2 (6 bases). CDR1 and CDR2 (germline): SGHTA, FQGNSA. Trimming shortened V by 2 bases and J by 7 bases, and 12 bases separated the two germline ends. CDR3 length equals 14 residues. CDR3 sequence: CASSLTSGWNEQFF. The CDR3 nucleotides are TGTGCCAGCAGCTTAACCAGCGGGTGGAATGAGCAGTTCTTC.

The chain links TRBV12-3 or TRBV12-4 to TRBJ1-3, with a possible D match to TRBD1 (5 bases). The germline V and J ends were trimmed by 3 bases and 3 bases, with 9 bases remaining between them. CDR3 length equals 14 residues. CDR3: CASSLGHGGNTIYF. The CDR3 DNA reads as TGTGCCAGCAGTTTGGGGCACGGTGGAAACACCATATATTTT.

V gene TRBV7-8 combines with J gene TRBJ2-7; D uncertain. The CDR3 extends over 15 amino acids. V was pared by 1 base and J by 0 bases, with 10 bases between. From germline, CDR1 is SGHVS and CDR2 FQNEAQ. The CDR3 DNA reads as TGTGCCAGCAGCTTAGAGCGAGCGCGCTCCTACGAGCAGTACTTC. Amino acids: CASSLERARSYEQYF.